This T cell receptor (beta chain) was documented in a study of regulatory T cells in long-lasting Graves disease. The CDR3 loop spans 16 amino acids. Trimming removed 0 bases at V and 1 base at J, with 12 bases between. Germline V lookup: CDR1 SGDLS, CDR2 YYNGEE. Findings of the study overall: Patients with persistent disease showed a bias toward TRBV28, TRBJ1-2 and TRBJ2-5.

Note on this clonotype: Its antigen is not known.

Building of the TCR beta libraries involved iRepertoire HTBI primers and Arm-PCR of CDR3 regions. TCRdb re-called the multiplex PCR reads with MiXCR, one entry per CDR3 protein. The profile shows roughly 380,000 distinct CDR3 sequences, roughly a sixth of them singletons. The time point was: newly diagnosed GD, antithyroid drugs for less than 3 months. RNA extracted from PBMCs served as the sequencing template. This material consisted of peripheral blood mononuclear cells (PBMCs), taken at new diagnosis, from a patient treated with antithyroid drugs. The sequence derives from a female donor with Graves disease. This chain joins TRBV9 and TRBJ2-3, with TRBD2 as a possible D gene (6 bases). The DNA of the CDR3 is TGTGCCAGCAGCGTAGGGTCGGGAGACGGCACAGATACGCAGTATTTT. As protein: CASSVGSGDGTDTQYF.